This T cell receptor (beta chain) came from a study of blood T cell repertoires in COVID-19. The CDR3 is 16 amino acids. Germline values: CDR1 MNHNS, CDR2 SASEGT. Trimming at V came to 3 bases and at J to 2 bases, leaving 5 bases not matched to a gene. Generated by immunoSEQ multiplex PCR, the TCRdb table keeps only in-frame clones and is missing some. The table shows some 170,000 clones, with under 85% occurring only once. J is TRBJ2-2 and V is TRBV6-1, with 8 positions matching TRBD2. This receptor was obtained from a man between 70 and 80 years old with acute or convalescent COVID-19. The sample taken for sequencing was peripheral blood. CDR3 residues: CASSDFTSGNTGELFF. The CDR3 nucleotides are TGTGCCAGCAGTGACTTTACTAGCGGCAACACCGGGGAGCTGTTTTTT.